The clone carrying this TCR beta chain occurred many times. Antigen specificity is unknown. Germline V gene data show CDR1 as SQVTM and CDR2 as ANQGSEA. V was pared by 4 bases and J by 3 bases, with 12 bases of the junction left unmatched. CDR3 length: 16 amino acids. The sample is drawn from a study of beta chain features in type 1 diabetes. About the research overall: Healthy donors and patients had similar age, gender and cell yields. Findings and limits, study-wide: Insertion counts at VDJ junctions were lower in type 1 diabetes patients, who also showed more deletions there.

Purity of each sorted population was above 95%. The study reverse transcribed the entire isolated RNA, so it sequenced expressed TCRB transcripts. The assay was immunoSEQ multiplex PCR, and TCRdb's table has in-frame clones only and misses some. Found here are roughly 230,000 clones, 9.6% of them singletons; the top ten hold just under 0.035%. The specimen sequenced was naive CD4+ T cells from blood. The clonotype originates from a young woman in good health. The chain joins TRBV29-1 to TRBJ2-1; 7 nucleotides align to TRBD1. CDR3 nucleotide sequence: TGCAGCGTTGGGCCCGCTGGACAGGTCGGCTACAATGAGCAGTTCTTC. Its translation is CSVGPAGQVGYNEQFF.